Detailed here is one T cell receptor beta chain. Its antigen is not yet known. The sample holds no much larger clone one base away, and base qualities are not on file. The data originate from a study of CD4 T cell repertoires in COVID-19 (dated by TCRdb to the early 2020s). Describing the broader study: To analyze cross-reactivity, CFSE-low cells were expanded with IL-2 for approximately 10 days and then labeled again and restimulated with spike proteins from other coronaviruses. The study characterized naturally processed CD4+ T cell responses to SARS-CoV-2 spike and nucleoprotein in COVID-19-recovered individuals, using TCR Vbeta sequencing to assess clonal composition. TCR Vbeta repertoire analysis of SARS-CoV-2-reactive T cells was conducted at the subset level in a few recovered individuals. The paper's findings and limits, for the study overall: Between about 7 and 27% of SARS-CoV-2 clonotypes were also detected in secondary cultures stimulated with SARS-CoV and/or HKU1 spike, a finding consistent with cross-reactivity. Several of the most expanded SARS-CoV-2-reactive clonotypes were present in two or all three memory subsets, which suggests intraclonal diversification.

V and J are truncated by 7 bases and 4 bases respectively, leaving an intervening sequence of 8 bases. Measured from the cysteine to the phenylalanine, the CDR3 is 11 residues long. Just CDR3 DNA is preserved here, 33 bases in frame from base 1. Based on the germline V gene, the CDR1 and CDR2 sequences are SQVTM and ANQGSEA. The library was generated by the immunoSEQ multiplex PCR assay. Processing in the source paper ran as follows. To quantify how much the repertoires of different subsets overlapped, the Chao-Jaccard similarity index was used along with counts of shared clonotypes. Drawn from immuneACCESS, this table holds only the in-frame rearrangements with V and J called that TCRdb kept. Clones are partly lost; checked studies trace under half to an unresolved V gene and leave the rest unexplained. The D gene and trimming were derived from the DNA, and the V and J assignments and clone size from that table. Here the sample has about 22,000 clones; more than 75% occur a single time. Roughly 0.6% of the sample is in the top ten clones.

Uncultured memory T cell samples were sequenced directly after ex vivo isolation. CD4+ total memory, central memory, effector memory and circulating T follicular helper cells were isolated from peripheral blood mononuclear cells. The chain is made from TRBV29-1 and TRBJ1-3, with an unclear D gene assignment. The clonotype was recovered from a human donor who had COVID-19. The material was central memory CD4+ T cells from blood, obtained before the COVID-19 pandemic. The sample's cell subset or site label, in plain terms: CD4+ T central memory cells. The nucleotides are TGCAGCGGTAAACAGGGAAACACCATATATTTT. Protein translation: CSGKQGNTIYF.